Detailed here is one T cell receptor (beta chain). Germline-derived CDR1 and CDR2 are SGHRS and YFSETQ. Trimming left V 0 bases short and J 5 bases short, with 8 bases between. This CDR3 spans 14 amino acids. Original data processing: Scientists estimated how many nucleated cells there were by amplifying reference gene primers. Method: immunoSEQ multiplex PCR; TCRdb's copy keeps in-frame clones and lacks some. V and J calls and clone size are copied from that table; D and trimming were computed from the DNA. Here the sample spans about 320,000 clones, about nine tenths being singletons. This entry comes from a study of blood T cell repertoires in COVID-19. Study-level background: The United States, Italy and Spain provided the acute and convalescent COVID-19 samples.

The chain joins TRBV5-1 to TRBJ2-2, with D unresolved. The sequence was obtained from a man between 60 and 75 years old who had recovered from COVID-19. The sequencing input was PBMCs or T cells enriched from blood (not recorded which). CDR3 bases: TGCGCCAGCAGCTTGGGGGCCGAGACCGGGGAGCTGTTTTTT. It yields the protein CASSLGAETGELFF.